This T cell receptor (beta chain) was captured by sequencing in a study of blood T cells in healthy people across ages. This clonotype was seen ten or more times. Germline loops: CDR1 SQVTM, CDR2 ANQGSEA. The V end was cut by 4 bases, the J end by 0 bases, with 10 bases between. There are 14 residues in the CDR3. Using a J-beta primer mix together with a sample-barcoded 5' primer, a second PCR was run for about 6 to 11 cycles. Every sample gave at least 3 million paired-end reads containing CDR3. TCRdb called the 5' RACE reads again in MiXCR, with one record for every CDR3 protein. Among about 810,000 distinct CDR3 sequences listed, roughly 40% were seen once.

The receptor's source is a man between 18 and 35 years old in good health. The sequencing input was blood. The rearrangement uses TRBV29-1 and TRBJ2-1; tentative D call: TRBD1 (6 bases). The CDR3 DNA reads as TGCAGCGTTGTCAGGGGTCGCTCCTACAATGAGCAGTTCTTC. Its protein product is CSVVRGRSYNEQFF.